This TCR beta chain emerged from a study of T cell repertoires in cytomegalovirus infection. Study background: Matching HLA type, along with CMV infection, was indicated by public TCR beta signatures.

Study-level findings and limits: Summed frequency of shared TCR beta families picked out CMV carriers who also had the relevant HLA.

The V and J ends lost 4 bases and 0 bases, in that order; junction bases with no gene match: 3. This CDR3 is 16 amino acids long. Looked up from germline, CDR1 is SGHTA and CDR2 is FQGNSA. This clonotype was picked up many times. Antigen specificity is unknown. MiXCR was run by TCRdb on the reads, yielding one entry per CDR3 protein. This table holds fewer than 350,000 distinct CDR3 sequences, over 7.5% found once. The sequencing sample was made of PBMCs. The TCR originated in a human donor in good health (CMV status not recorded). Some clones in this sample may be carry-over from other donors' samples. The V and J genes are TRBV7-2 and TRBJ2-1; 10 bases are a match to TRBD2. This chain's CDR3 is CASSSLAGSSYNEQFF. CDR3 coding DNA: TGTGCCAGCAGCTCACTAGCGGGGAGCTCCTACAATGAGCAGTTCTTC.